This record covers a single T cell receptor (beta chain). The antigen is not known. V lost 3 bases and J lost 10, with 18 bases in between. The germline V gene encodes CDR1 LNHDA and CDR2 SQIVND (reference sequence). This CDR3 is 14 amino acids long. The assay was immunoSEQ multiplex PCR, and TCRdb's table has in-frame clones only and misses some. The repertoire has tens of thousands of clones, roughly 95% of them found once; the top ten carry approximately 3.3%. The data were taken from a study of cytomegalovirus exposure and HLA in healthy donors. Study-wide findings and caveats: TCR clusters originating in the first cohort tended to co-occur in the 120 validation repertoires, according to a later analysis. The classifier, whose performance was assessed in both the original and validation cohorts, reportedly diagnosed cytomegalovirus status with high specificity and sensitivity.

The clonotype originates from a woman between 18 and 29 years old in good health and CMV-seropositive. The chain joins TRBV19 to TRBJ1-1; D is possibly TRBD1 (5 bases). Source material: PBMCs. The CDR3 nucleotides are TGTGCCAGTAGTATCACGGGCACGGGGGGTATAGCTTTCTTT. It is translated as CASSITGTGGIAFF.